Each of the 13 T cell receptor beta chains below was sequenced from the same sample in a study of blood T cell repertoires in COVID-19. The assay was immunoSEQ multiplex PCR, and TCRdb's table has in-frame clones only and misses some. The sample has 300,000 to 350,000 clones, around 90% seen once. Sequencing input: PBMCs or T cells enriched from blood (not recorded which). The receptors come from a woman under 30 with acute COVID-19.

The rearrangement links TRBV9 to TRBJ2-3, with D maybe TRBD1 (6 bases). Germline CDR1 is SGDLS and CDR2 is YYNGEE. V dropped 0 bases and J dropped 2 bases, with 10 bases sitting between them. This CDR3 contains 15 residues. CDR3 DNA sequence: TGTGCCAGCAGCGTAGCGGACAGACTCACAGATACGCAGTATTTT. Its translation is CASSVADRLTDTQYF.

The J gene is TRBJ1-2, the V gene TRBV6-2 or TRBV6-3; possibly TRBD1 for D (6 bases). CDR1 MNHEY and CDR2 SVGEGT come from the germline V gene. The CDR3 is 18 residues long. V was clipped by 2 bases and J by 2 bases, with 21 bases between them. CDR3 residues: CASSYLPNPGHLNYGYTF. CDR3 bases: TGTGCCAGCAGTTACCTACCCAATCCGGGACATCTAAACTATGGCTACACCTTC.

This clone occurred once. This chain connects TRBV10-3 to TRBJ2-2, with TRBD2 as a possible D gene (6 bases). Germline-derived CDR1 and CDR2 are ENHRY and SYGVKD. Trimming pared 4 bases from V and 4 bases from J, leaving 16 bases between. The CDR3 is 16 residues long. CDR3 coding DNA: TGTGCCATCAGTGGATTGGGAGGACTTGTCACCGGGGAGCTGTTTTTT. Its translation is CAISGLGGLVTGELFF.

This chain connects TRBV5-1 to TRBJ2-7, with 7 bases lining up with TRBD1. J was trimmed by 4 bases and V by 3 bases; bases with no gene match: 7. This CDR3 is 14 amino acids long. Germline lookup yields CDR1 SGHRS and CDR2 YFSETQ. The CDR3 DNA follows: TGCGCCAGCAGCTCGGGACAGCCTGCGTACGAGCAGTACTTC. This translates into CASSSGQPAYEQYF.

The rearrangement uses TRBV10-3 and TRBJ1-3; TRBD1 is a possible D gene (5 bases). V was pared by 8 bases and J by 4 bases, with 12 bases between. CDR1 is ENHRY and CDR2 is SYGVKD in the germline V gene. There are 13 residues in the CDR3. The CDR3 protein is CAIAGQEGNTIYF. CDR3 in DNA: TGTGCCATCGCGGGGCAGGAAGGAAACACCATATATTTT.

The chain joins TRBV6-6 to TRBJ2-7; 8 bases are a match to TRBD1. Germline V lookup: CDR1 MNHNY, CDR2 SVGAGI (reference sequence). Trimming at V came to 3 bases and at J to 3 bases, leaving 7 bases not matched to a gene. The CDR3 totals 15 residues. Written as DNA, the CDR3 is TGTGCCAGCAGTTATGGACAGGGCGGTCTCTACGAGCAGTACTTC. It specifies CASSYGQGGLYEQYF.

This clone was seen only once. The chain joins TRBV28 to TRBJ2-7; 7 bases line up with TRBD2. CDR1 is MDHEN and CDR2 is SYDVKM in the germline V gene. The CDR3 contains 12 residues. With V trimmed by 7 bases and J by 4 bases, 4 bases remained unmatched. The CDR3 loop reads CASTLGGYEQYF. The CDR3 region has the DNA TGTGCCAGCACCTTGGGGGGGTACGAGCAGTACTTC.

The chain recombines TRBV6-5 with TRBJ2-2, with D unclear. Germline V gene sequence: CDR1 MNHEY, CDR2 SVGAGI. The CDR3 has 15 residues. Trimming stripped 0 bases from V and 1 base from J, with 6 bases between. In DNA form, the CDR3 reads TGTGCCAGCAGTTACTCCTTCCTGAACACCGGGGAGCTGTTTTTT. This gives the protein CASSYSFLNTGELFF.

This clone was detected only a few times. The chain uses TRBV19 and TRBJ2-2; D perhaps matches TRBD1 (5 bases). This CDR3 comprises 16 residues. V lost 7 bases to trimming and J lost 3 bases, with 18 bases between them. Germline V CDR1 and CDR2: LNHDA, SQIVND (reference sequence). The CDR3 nucleotides read TGTGCCAGTACCTCAAGCCAGGGTACGGACACCGGGGAGCTGTTTTTT. Amino acid sequence: CASTSSQGTDTGELFF.

This rearrangement joins TRBV7-6 to TRBJ1-6; 7 nucleotides agree with TRBD1. Germline assignment: CDR1 SGHVS and CDR2 FNYEAQ. CDR3 length: 20 residues. After removal of 2 bases from V and 0 bases from J, the junction contained 13 bases not matched to a gene. The CDR3 is CASSLWDPTGTSSYNSPLHF. CDR3 DNA sequence: TGTGCCAGCAGCTTATGGGACCCGACAGGGACGAGCTCCTATAATTCACCCCTCCACTTT.

The genes are TRBV6-5 and TRBJ1-1, with 7 bases fitting TRBD1. Germline assignment: CDR1 MNHEY and CDR2 SVGAGI. The V and J ends lost 6 bases and 0 bases, in that order; junction bases with no gene match: 4. This CDR3 is 14 amino acids long. CDR3 loop: CASREGQLNTEAFF. The DNA of the CDR3 is TGTGCCAGCAGAGAGGGACAGTTGAACACTGAAGCTTTCTTT.

The chain is built from TRBV18 and TRBJ2-3, with a weak D call TRBD1 (6 bases). The CDR3 contains 14 residues. The V end lost 2 bases, the J end lost 10 bases, and 16 bases lay between the germline ends. Germline V gene lookup returns CDR1 KGHSH and CDR2 LQKENI. Here the CDR3 DNA reads TGTGCCAGCTCACCAGGACAGCCTTTAGAGGCGCAGTATTTT. Translated: CASSPGQPLEAQYF.

About this clone itself: The identical CDR3 is also encoded by other nucleotide sequences in the sample. The rearrangement links TRBV6-5 to TRBJ1-6; 11 bases agree with TRBD1. V lost 6 bases to trimming and J lost 7 bases; unmatched junction nucleotides: 5. The CDR3 runs 15 residues. Germline values: CDR1 MNHEY, CDR2 SVGAGI. CDR3 DNA sequence: TGTGCCAGCAGCACCGGGACAGGGGGGAATTCACCCCTCCACTTT. Protein sequence: CASSTGTGGNSPLHF.